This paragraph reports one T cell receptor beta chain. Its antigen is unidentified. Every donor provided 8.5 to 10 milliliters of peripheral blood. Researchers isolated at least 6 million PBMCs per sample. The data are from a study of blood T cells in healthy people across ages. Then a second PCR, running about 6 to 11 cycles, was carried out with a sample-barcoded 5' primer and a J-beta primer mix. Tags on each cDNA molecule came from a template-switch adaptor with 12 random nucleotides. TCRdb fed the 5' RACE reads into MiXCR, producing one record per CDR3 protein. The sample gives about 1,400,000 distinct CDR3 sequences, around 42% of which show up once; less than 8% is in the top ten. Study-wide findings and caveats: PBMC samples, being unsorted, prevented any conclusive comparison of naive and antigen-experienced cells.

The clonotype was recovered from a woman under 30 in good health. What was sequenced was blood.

The CDR3 sequence is CASSPYPFRTQRETQYF. The CDR3 DNA is TGCGCCAGCAGCCCCTACCCTTTTCGGACCCAGCGGGAGACCCAGTACTTC. The J gene is TRBJ2-5, the V gene TRBV5-1, with D perhaps TRBD2 (5 bases). The V end was cut by 4 bases, the J end by 5 bases, with 24 bases between. Germline assignment: CDR1 SGHRS and CDR2 YFSETQ. The CDR3 extends over 17 amino acids.